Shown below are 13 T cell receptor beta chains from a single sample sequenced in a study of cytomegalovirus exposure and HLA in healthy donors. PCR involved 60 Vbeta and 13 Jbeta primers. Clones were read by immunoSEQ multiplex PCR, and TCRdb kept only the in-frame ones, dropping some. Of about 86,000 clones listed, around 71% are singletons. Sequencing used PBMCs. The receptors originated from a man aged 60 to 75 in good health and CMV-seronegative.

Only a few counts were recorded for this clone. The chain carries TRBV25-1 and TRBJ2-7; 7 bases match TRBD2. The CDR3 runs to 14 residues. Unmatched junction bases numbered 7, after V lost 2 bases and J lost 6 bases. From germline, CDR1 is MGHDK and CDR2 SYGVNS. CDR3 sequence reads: CASSEAGVVGEQYF. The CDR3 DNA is TGTGCCAGCAGTGAAGCGGGAGTAGTGGGCGAGCAGTACTTC.

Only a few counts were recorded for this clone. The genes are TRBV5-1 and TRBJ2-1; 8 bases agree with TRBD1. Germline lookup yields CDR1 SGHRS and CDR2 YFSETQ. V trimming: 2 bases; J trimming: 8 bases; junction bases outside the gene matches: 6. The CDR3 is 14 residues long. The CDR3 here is CASSLAQGVYEQFF. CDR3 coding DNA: TGCGCCAGCAGCTTAGCACAGGGGGTCTATGAGCAGTTCTTC.

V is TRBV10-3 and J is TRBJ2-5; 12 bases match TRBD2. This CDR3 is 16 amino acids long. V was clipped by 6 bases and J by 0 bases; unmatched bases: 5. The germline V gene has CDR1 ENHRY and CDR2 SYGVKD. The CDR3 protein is CAIRDRTSGNQETQYF. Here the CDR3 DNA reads TGTGCCATCAGAGATAGGACTAGCGGGAACCAAGAGACCCAGTACTTC.

The CDR3 DNA reads TGCGCCAGCAGTGAAGGGACTTACACCGGGGAGCTGTTTTTT. This encodes CASSEGTYTGELFF. The chain combines TRBV10-1 with TRBJ2-2; D possibly corresponds to TRBD2 (6 bases). The germline V and J ends were trimmed by 3 bases and 3 bases, with 8 bases remaining between them. The CDR3 consists of 14 residues. CDR1 WNHNN and CDR2 SYGVQD come from the germline V gene (reference sequence).

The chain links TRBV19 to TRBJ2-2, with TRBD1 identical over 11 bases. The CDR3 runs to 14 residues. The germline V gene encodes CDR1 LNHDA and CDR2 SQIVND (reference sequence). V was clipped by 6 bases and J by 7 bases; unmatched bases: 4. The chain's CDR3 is CASRRTGGLGELFF. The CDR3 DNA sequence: TGTGCCAGTAGACGGACAGGGGGCCTCGGGGAGCTGTTTTTT.

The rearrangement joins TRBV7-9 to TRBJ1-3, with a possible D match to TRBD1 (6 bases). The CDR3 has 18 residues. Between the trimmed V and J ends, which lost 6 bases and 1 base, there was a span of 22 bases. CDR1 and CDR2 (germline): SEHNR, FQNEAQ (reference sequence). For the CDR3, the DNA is TGTGCCAGCAGTCAGTTCGCTCCGCAGGGGTTTTCTGGAAACACCATATATTTT. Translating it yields CASSQFAPQGFSGNTIYF.

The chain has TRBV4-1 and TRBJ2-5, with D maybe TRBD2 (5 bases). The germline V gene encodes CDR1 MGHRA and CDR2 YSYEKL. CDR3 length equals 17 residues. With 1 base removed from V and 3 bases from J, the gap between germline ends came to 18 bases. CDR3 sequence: CASSQVVQSGVKETQYF. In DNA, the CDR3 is TGCGCCAGCAGCCAAGTTGTGCAGAGCGGAGTAAAAGAGACCCAGTACTTC.

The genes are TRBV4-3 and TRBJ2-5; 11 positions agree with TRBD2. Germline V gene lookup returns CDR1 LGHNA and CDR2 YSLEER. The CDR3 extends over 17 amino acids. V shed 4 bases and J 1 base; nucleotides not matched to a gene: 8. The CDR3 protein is CASSPLRSGGAQETQYF. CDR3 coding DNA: TGCGCCAGCAGCCCCCTACGTAGCGGGGGGGCCCAAGAGACCCAGTACTTC.

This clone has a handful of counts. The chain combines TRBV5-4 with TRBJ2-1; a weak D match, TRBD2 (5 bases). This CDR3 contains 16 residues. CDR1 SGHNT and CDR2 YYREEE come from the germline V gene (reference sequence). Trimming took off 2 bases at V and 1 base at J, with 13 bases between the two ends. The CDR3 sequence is CASSFKSGRSYNEQFF. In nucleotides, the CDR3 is TGTGCCAGCAGCTTTAAGAGCGGTAGATCCTACAATGAGCAGTTCTTC.

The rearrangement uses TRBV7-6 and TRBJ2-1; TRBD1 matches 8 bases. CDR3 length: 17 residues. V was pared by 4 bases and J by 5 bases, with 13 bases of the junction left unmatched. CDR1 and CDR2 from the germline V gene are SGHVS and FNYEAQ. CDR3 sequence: CASSSQGVSFFDNEQFF. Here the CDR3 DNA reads TGTGCCAGCAGCTCACAGGGGGTGTCTTTTTTTGACAATGAGCAGTTCTTC.

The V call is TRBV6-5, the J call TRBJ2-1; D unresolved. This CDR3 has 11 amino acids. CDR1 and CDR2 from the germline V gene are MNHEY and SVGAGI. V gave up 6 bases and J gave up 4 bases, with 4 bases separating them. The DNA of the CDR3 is TGTGCCAGCAGGAGATACAATGAGCAGTTCTTC. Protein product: CASRRYNEQFF.

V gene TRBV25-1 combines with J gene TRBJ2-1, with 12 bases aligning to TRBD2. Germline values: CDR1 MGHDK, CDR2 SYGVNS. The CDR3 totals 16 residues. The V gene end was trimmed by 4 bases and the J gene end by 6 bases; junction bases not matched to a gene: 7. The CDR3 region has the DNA TGTGCCAGCAGTGTCCGACTAGCGGGAGTGTCCAATGAGCAGTTCTTC. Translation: CASSVRLAGVSNEQFF.

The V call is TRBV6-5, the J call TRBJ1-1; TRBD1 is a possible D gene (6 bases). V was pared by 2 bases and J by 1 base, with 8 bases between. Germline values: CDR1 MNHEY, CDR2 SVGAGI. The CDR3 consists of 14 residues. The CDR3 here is CASSYADRNTEAFF. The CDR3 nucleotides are TGTGCCAGCAGTTACGCGGACAGGAACACTGAAGCTTTCTTT.